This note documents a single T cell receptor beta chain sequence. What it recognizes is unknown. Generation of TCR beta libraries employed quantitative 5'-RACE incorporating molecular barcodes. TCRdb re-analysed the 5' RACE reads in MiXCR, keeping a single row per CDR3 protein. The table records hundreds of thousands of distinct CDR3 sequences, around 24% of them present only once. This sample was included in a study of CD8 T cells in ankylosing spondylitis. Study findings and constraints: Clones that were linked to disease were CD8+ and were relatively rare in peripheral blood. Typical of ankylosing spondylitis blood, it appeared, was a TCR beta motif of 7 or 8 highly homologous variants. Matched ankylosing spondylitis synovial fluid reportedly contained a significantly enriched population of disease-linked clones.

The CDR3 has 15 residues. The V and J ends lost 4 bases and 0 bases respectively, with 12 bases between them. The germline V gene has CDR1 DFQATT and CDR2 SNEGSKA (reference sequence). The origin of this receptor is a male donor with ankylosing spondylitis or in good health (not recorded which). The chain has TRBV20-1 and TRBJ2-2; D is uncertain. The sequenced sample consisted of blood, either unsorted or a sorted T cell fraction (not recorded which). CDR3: CSATVDTANTGELFF. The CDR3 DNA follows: TGCAGTGCTACCGTGGATACCGCGAACACCGGGGAGCTGTTTTTT.